This note documents a single TCR beta chain sequence. Its antigen is undetermined. The data stem from a study of shared clonotypes between healthy human individuals. The test was conducted at deep level. Profiled with immunoSEQ multiplex PCR; TCRdb holds only in-frame clones, not every one. The sample shows roughly 450,000 clones, 79% of them seen only once. The study's findings and limits: Exclusively blood specimens were collected; tissue repertoires likely differ. Genetic and exposure-history diversity was limited by the small donor number.

The clonotype comes from a middle-aged woman in good health. Some clones in this sample may be carry-over from other donors' samples. Material: PBMCs.

The CDR3 protein is CASSSNSGRAFKDTQYF. The CDR3, as DNA: TGTGCCAGCAGTTCGAACAGCGGGAGGGCGTTTAAGGATACGCAGTATTTT. V is TRBV27 and J is TRBJ2-3, with TRBD2 matching over 10 bases. The length of the CDR3 is 17 residues. Trimming cost V 4 bases and J 6 bases; bases outside gene matches: 13. Germline V lookup: CDR1 MNHEY, CDR2 SMNVEV (reference sequence).